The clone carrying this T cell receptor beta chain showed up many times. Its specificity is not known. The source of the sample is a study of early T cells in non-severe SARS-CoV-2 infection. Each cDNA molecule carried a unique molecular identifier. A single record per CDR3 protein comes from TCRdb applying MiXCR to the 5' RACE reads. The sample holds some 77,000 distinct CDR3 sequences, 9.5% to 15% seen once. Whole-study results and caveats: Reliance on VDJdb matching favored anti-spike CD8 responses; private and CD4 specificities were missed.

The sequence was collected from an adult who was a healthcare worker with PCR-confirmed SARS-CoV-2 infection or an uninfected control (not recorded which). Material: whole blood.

The CDR3 DNA is TGTGCCAGCAGTGCCTCGGGACTAGCGGGAGCAGAGACCCAGTACTTC. Translating gives CASSASGLAGAETQYF. This chain links TRBV28 with TRBJ2-5, with 14 nucleotides matching TRBD2. This CDR3 has 16 residues. CDR1 is MDHEN and CDR2 is SYDVKM in the germline V gene. With 5 bases clipped from V and 4 bases from J, the junction kept 6 bases outside the gene matches. Based on the CDR3 plus reference TRBV28 and TRBJ2-5, the full variable domain is DVKVTQSSRYLVKRTGEKVFLECVQDMDHENMFWYRQDPGLGLRLIYFSYDVKMKEKGDIPEGYSVSREKKERFSLILESASTNQTSMYLCASSASGLAGAETQYFGPGTRLLVL.